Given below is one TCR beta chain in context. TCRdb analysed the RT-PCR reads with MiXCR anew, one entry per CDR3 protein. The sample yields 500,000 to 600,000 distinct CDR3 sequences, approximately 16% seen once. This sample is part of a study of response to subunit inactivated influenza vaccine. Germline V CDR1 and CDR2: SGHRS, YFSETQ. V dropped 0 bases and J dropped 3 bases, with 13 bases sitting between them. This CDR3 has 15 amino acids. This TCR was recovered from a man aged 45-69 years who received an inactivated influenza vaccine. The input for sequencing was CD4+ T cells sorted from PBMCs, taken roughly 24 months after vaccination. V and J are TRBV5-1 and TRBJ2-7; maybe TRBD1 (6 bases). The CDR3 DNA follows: TGCGCCAGCAGCTTGGTGGCAGGGGACAACTACGAGCAGTACTTC. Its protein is CASSLVAGDNYEQYF.